Detailed here is one T cell receptor beta chain. As yet, its antigen is unknown. CDR1 and CDR2 (germline): MDHEN, SYDVKM. The CDR3 is 14 residues long. V lost 5 bases, J lost 0 bases, and 11 bases lay in between. This record belongs to a study of blood T cells in healthy people across ages. It was 8 to 10 milliliters of peripheral blood that were drawn from each donor. The second PCR ran about 6 to 11 cycles with a sample-barcoded 5' primer and J-beta primers. TCRdb re-derived calls from the 5' RACE reads in MiXCR, one entry per CDR3 protein. The table lists about 800,000 distinct CDR3 sequences, nearly 60% of them singletons, with roughly 22% in the top ten. General study points: From one million sequenced T cells, diversity estimates were lower bounds. The unsorted PBMCs prevented any conclusive comparison of naive versus antigen-experienced cells.

The sequenced sample consisted of blood. The TCR was taken from a young man in good health. This chain connects TRBV28 to TRBJ2-7; no reliable D call. CDR3 coding DNA: TGTGCCAGCAGTCAACCGGTGAGCTCCTACGAGCAGTACTTC. Translating gives CASSQPVSSYEQYF.